The 14 T cell receptor beta chains below were found in one sample sequenced in a study of Ad26.COV2.S vaccination and SARS-CoV-2 variants. The data were produced by immunoSEQ multiplex PCR, yet TCRdb's version contains in-frame clones alone and is incomplete. The sample holds some 450,000 clones, roughly 87% seen once. As for treatment: roughly 19 received Ad26.COV2.S at low or high dose, single or two shots; roughly five received placebo; per-sample allocation not given. It was on day 63 after the first vaccine or placebo injection that samples were taken. The material was peripheral blood, obtained in a trial of Ad26.COV2.S vaccine versus placebo. Receptors originate from a person between 18 and 65 years old who received the Ad26.COV2.S COVID-19 vaccine or a placebo.

CDR3 nucleotides: TGTGCCACCGGGGGGACTAGGTCCGGGGAGCTGTTTTTT. This encodes CATGGTRSGELFF. The chain joins TRBV24-1 to TRBJ2-2; 8 positions agree with TRBD2. With 9 bases clipped from V and 6 bases from J, the junction kept 5 bases outside the gene matches. CDR1 is KGHDR, CDR2 SFDVKD, per germline. CDR3 length: 13 residues.

The V gene is TRBV21-1, the J gene TRBJ1-2; no check of the table's D call, TRBD1, against the DNA was made. TRBV21-1 represents a pseudogene. The CDR3 covers 14 residues. CDR3 loop: CARALQGMCGGYTF. CDR3 bases: TGTGCCAGGGCCTTACAGGGGATGTGCGGTGGCTACACCTTC.

The chain carries TRBV5-1 and TRBJ2-1; D is undetermined. Germline V lookup: CDR1 SGHRS, CDR2 YFSETQ. The CDR3 covers 15 residues. Trimming shortened V by 0 bases and J by 8 bases, and 15 bases separated the two germline ends. The CDR3 protein is CASSLAEVAEDEQFF. CDR3 nucleotides: TGCGCCAGCAGCTTGGCCGAAGTTGCGGAAGATGAGCAGTTCTTC.

The chain is built from TRBV4-3 and TRBJ1-2; D is ambiguous. Between the trimmed V and J ends, which lost 1 base and 4 bases, there was a span of 10 bases. The CDR3 length is 14 residues. From germline, CDR1 is LGHNA and CDR2 YSLEER. For the CDR3, the DNA is TGCGCCAGCAGCCAAGCTGGAGGTCCCTATGGCTACACCTTC. This gives the protein CASSQAGGPYGYTF.

The chain is built from TRBV5-1 and TRBJ2-1, with 7 bases matching TRBD2. The CDR3 loop spans 15 amino acids. CDR1 is SGHRS, CDR2 YFSETQ, per germline. The J segment lost 4 bases and the V segment lost 4 bases, leaving 8 bases of the junction unmatched. DNA for the CDR3: TGCGCCAGCAGCAGAACCGGGACTACTTACAATGAGCAGTTCTTC. Its protein is CASSRTGTTYNEQFF.

The chain couples TRBV7-3 to TRBJ2-3; 9 positions match TRBD2. The CDR3 sequence is 17 residues long. Germline V CDR1 and CDR2: SGHTA, FQGTGA. V shed 4 bases and J 0 bases; nucleotides not matched to a gene: 8. CDR3 protein: CASSSGTSRMSTDTQYF. CDR3 DNA sequence: TGTGCCAGCAGCTCCGGGACTAGCAGAATGAGCACAGATACGCAGTATTTT.

CDR3: CASSQATGRDGYTF. In nucleotides, the CDR3 is TGTGCCAGCAGCCAAGCGACAGGGCGAGATGGCTACACCTTC. The chain is built from TRBV3-1 (or the pseudogene TRBV3-2) and TRBJ1-2; TRBD1 agrees at 7 bases. Germline V CDR1 and CDR2: LGHDT, YNNKEL (reference sequence). The CDR3 totals 14 residues. V lost 1 base to trimming and J lost 6 bases; unmatched junction nucleotides: 5.

The chain carries TRBV14 and TRBJ2-1; 8 nucleotides line up with TRBD2. The ends lost 6 bases at V and 2 bases at J; junction bases unmatched: 18. Germline V lookup: CDR1 SGHDN, CDR2 FVKESK. The CDR3 is 19 amino acids. DNA of the CDR3: TGTGCCAGCAGTCGGAACACAGGGCAGGGGCGGGAGGCCTACAATGAGCAGTTCTTC. Its protein product is CASSRNTGQGREAYNEQFF.

The gene calls are TRBV10-3 and TRBJ1-3; tentatively, D is TRBD1 (5 bases). Looked up from germline, CDR1 is ENHRY and CDR2 is SYGVKD. The CDR3 sequence is 17 residues long. V was trimmed by 0 bases and J by 0 bases, leaving 12 bases between them. In DNA, the CDR3 is TGTGCCATCAGTGAGTCCCGTGGAAGGGGCTCTGGAAACACCATATATTTT. Translation: CAISESRGRGSGNTIYF.

This chain connects TRBV6-5 to TRBJ2-7; D is undetermined. The CDR3 contains 12 residues. Germline V lookup: CDR1 MNHEY, CDR2 SVGAGI. The V gene lost 5 bases and the J gene lost 6 bases, with 11 bases spanning the gap. Written as DNA, the CDR3 is TGTGCCAGCAGTCGAGACAACTTCGAGCAGTACTTC. Its protein product is CASSRDNFEQYF.

The chain couples TRBV27 to TRBJ2-1; perhaps TRBD2 as D (5 bases). The germline V and J ends were trimmed by 3 bases and 1 base, with 13 bases remaining between them. The CDR3 is 16 amino acids. Germline values: CDR1 MNHEY, CDR2 SMNVEV (reference sequence). CDR3 in amino acids: CASSFERVGSYNEQFF. The CDR3 DNA sequence: TGTGCCAGCAGTTTCGAGAGGGTCGGTTCCTACAATGAGCAGTTCTTC.

The chain has TRBV5-6 and TRBJ2-3, with 7 positions matching TRBD1. The germline gives CDR1 SGHDT, CDR2 YYEEEE. The CDR3 sequence is 15 residues long. With 4 bases clipped from V and 1 base from J, the junction kept 6 bases outside the gene matches. The CDR3 reads CASSLTGAGTDTQYF. CDR3 nucleotides: TGTGCCAGCAGCCTTACAGGGGCGGGCACAGATACGCAGTATTTT.

V and J are TRBV2 and TRBJ1-4, with a tentative D call TRBD1 (6 bases). Trimming pared 2 bases from V and 11 bases from J, leaving 18 bases between. The CDR3 length is 15 residues. Germline CDR1 SNHLY, CDR2 FYNNEI. The CDR3: CASSERSTGAYKLFF. CDR3 DNA sequence: TGTGCCAGCAGTGAAAGGTCGACAGGTGCCTACAAACTGTTTTTT. The whole variable domain, remainder taken from reference TRBV2 and TRBJ1-4, is EPEVTQTPSHQVTQMGQEVILRCVPISNHLYFYWYRQILGQKVEFLVSFYNNEISEKSEIFDDQFSVERPDGSNFTLKIRSTKLEDSAMYFCASSERSTGAYKLFFGSGTQLSVL.

The count of this clone is one. The rearrangement joins TRBV9 to TRBJ2-7; 12 bases map to TRBD2. Per germline, CDR1 SGDLS and CDR2 YYNGEE. This CDR3 has 15 residues. V lost 3 bases, J lost 3 bases, and 4 bases stayed unmatched. The CDR3 nucleotides read TGTGCCAGCAGCGCTAAGGGACTAGCGGGCTACGAGCAGTACTTC. It is translated as CASSAKGLAGYEQYF.